The rows below give T cell receptor beta chains drawn from one sample of a study of T cell responses to AZD1222 COVID-19 vaccine. The method was immunoSEQ multiplex PCR; TCRdb's version includes in-frame clones alone and lacks a portion of them. The data hold tens of thousands of clones, with 90% to 95% observed a single time. Sample: peripheral blood, taken 28 days after the second AZD1222 dose. The receptors were gathered from an adult who received the AZD1222 COVID-19 vaccine. The CDR3 runs from the conserved cysteine through the conserved F or W.

>TRBJ2-3|TRBV5-1
CASRPDLNADTQYF
>TRBJ2-3|TRBV5-1
CASSLGRGRTDTQYF
>TRBJ1-1|TRBV4-1
CASSQAEGSAFF
>TRBJ1-6|TRBV19
CASNNGTFSYNSPLHF
>TRBJ1-1|TRBV28
CASSLGPRRGGSTEAFF
>TRBJ2-3|TRBV7-9
CASSSGLAVFSDTQYF
>TRBJ1-3|TRBV30
CAWKTPGQGNTIYF
>TRBJ1-5|TRBV7-9
CASSLQGLEPQHF
>TRBJ1-4|TRBV2
CASSEVGGRLGEKLFF
>TRBJ2-1|TRBV18
CASSPPTGSGANNEQFF
>TRBJ1-1|TRBV4-3
CASSQDRGNTEAFF
>TRBJ2-7|TRBV4-3
CASSPGTGPLGYEQYF
>TRBJ1-4|TRBV4-1
CASSQDGQGALNEKLFF
>TRBJ1-5|TRBV10-3
CAISESYRADNQPQHF
>TRBJ2-5|TRBV7-7
CASSSGQAEETQYF
>TRBJ1-4|TRBV11-3
CASSSHEKLFF
>TRBJ1-2|TRBV5-1
CASSAGVGYGYTF
>TRBJ1-1|TRBV25-1
CASSEGAAPNTEAFF
>TRBJ2-7|TRBV5-1
CASSRDPGQGYEQYF
>TRBJ2-1|TRBV6-2/TRBV6-3
CASSPGLPYNEQFF
>TRBJ2-5|TRBV5-1
CASSRSGGQETQYF
>TRBJ1-3|TRBV18
CASSPQGTGNTIYF
>TRBJ2-7|TRBV19
CASSRTGARYEQYF
>TRBJ1-6|TRBV7-2
CASSPGKGQPNSPLHF
>TRBJ1-2|TRBV28
CASSGSDTKGYGYTF
>TRBJ2-5|TRBV19
CASSSSGGLGETQYF